Each of the 17 T cell receptor beta chains below was sequenced from the same sample in a study of beta chain features in type 1 diabetes. cDNA synthesis used the whole RNA isolate, giving expressed TCRB sequences. Assay: immunoSEQ multiplex PCR; the TCRdb copy retains only in-frame clones and omits some. The data show nearly 250,000 clones, around 65% seen once. Sample: naive CD4+ T cells from blood. These TCRs come from a man aged 30-40 years in good health.

The chain recombines TRBV5-6 with TRBJ2-5; D remains unclear. Germline CDR1 and CDR2: SGHDT and YYEEEE. This CDR3 is built from 13 residues. The V end was cut by 2 bases, the J end by 1 base, with 6 bases between. The CDR3 is CASSFRPQETQYF. Here the CDR3 DNA reads TGTGCCAGCAGCTTCAGGCCCCAAGAGACCCAGTACTTC. The whole variable domain, filled in from reference TRBV5-6 and TRBJ2-5, reads DAGVTQSPTHLIKTRGQQVTLRCSPKSGHDTVSWYQQALGQGPQFIFQYYEEEERQRGNFPDRFSGHQFPNYSSELNVNALLLGDSALYLCASSFRPQETQYFGPGTRLLVL.

The V gene is TRBV10-3, the J gene TRBJ2-1; D gene unclear. V was trimmed by 2 bases and J by 7 bases, leaving 15 bases between them. From germline, CDR1 is ENHRY and CDR2 SYGVKD. The length of the CDR3 is 15 residues. CDR3 in DNA: TGTGCCATCAGTGAGCCGATACGCCCTGGGAATGAGCAGTTCTTC. Its translation is CAISEPIRPGNEQFF.

The table lists this clone with a few counts. The genes are TRBV29-1 and TRBJ2-3, with no clear D. Germline values: CDR1 SQVTM, CDR2 ANQGSEA. The CDR3 is 12 amino acids. V was clipped by 3 bases and J by 2 bases, with 6 bases between them. This chain's CDR3 is CSVEGFTDTQYF. Here the CDR3 DNA reads TGCAGCGTTGAGGGATTCACAGATACGCAGTATTTT.

About this clone itself: Other nucleotide sequences from this sample produce the same CDR3. The chain employs TRBV18 and TRBJ2-7; weak D call: TRBD2 (5 bases). This CDR3 is built from 13 residues. The V end lost 3 bases, the J end lost 2 bases, and 8 bases lay between the germline ends. CDR1 and CDR2 (germline): KGHSH, LQKENI. CDR3: CASSPPGTYEQYF. The CDR3 region has the DNA TGTGCCAGCTCACCTCCGGGAACCTACGAGCAGTACTTC.

V is TRBV2 and J is TRBJ1-1; tentative D call: TRBD1 (5 bases). V lost 7 bases to trimming and J lost 5 bases, with 8 bases between them. CDR3 length: 11 amino acids. CDR1 is SNHLY and CDR2 is FYNNEI in the germline V gene. In nucleotides, the CDR3 is TGTGCCAGCACAGGGTGGACTGAAGCTTTCTTT. It codes for CASTGWTEAFF.

The chain is built from TRBV4-1 and TRBJ2-2; either TRBD1 or TRBD2 may fit D (5 bases each). The CDR3 runs 18 residues. The V end was cut by 6 bases, the J end by 0 bases, with 20 bases between. The V gene's germline CDR1 is MGHRA and CDR2 YSYEKL. CDR3 region: CASRPSSSGPSNTGELFF. The CDR3, as DNA: TGCGCCAGCAGACCCTCTTCCTCGGGACCCTCGAACACCGGGGAGCTGTTTTTT.

The rearrangement uses TRBV11-2 and TRBJ2-5, with TRBD2 identical over 12 bases. Germline V gives CDR1 SGHAT, CDR2 FQNNGV. The junction had 4 bases not matched to a gene; V was cut back by 4 bases and J by 4 bases. The CDR3 totals 15 residues. The CDR3 DNA follows: TGTGCCAGCAGCTCACTAGCGGGAGGTGTAGAGACCCAGTACTTC. This codes for CASSSLAGGVETQYF. Using reference TRBV11-2 and TRBJ2-5 for the parts outside the CDR3, the full variable domain is EAGVAQSPRYKIIEKRQSVAFWCNPISGHATLYWYQQILGQGPKLLIQFQNNGVVDDSQLPKDRFSAERLKGVDSTLKIQPAKLEDSAVYLCASSSLAGGVETQYFGPGTRLLVL.

Comments on this clone: Other DNA sequences of this sample code for an identical CDR3. V gene TRBV30 combines with J gene TRBJ2-1, with 14 positions matching TRBD2. Per germline, CDR1 GTSNPN and CDR2 SVGIG (reference sequence). The CDR3 contains 15 residues. Trimming at V came to 1 base and at J to 8 bases, leaving 4 bases not matched to a gene. This chain's CDR3 is CAWSAGLAGVDEQFF. The DNA of the CDR3 is TGTGCCTGGAGTGCGGGACTAGCGGGAGTAGATGAGCAGTTCTTC.

This clone was counted only a few times. The gene calls are TRBV6-5 and TRBJ2-4; D remains ambiguous. CDR1 and CDR2 from the germline V gene are MNHEY and SVGAGI. This CDR3 has 13 amino acids. V shed 4 bases and J shed 2 bases, with 6 bases lying between them. CDR3 region: CASSSRTKNIQYF. DNA of the CDR3: TGTGCCAGCAGTTCCCGGACCAAAAACATTCAGTACTTC.

The sample holds a few counts of this clone. J is TRBJ1-3 and V is TRBV4-3, with a possible D match to TRBD1 (5 bases). V lost 2 bases, J lost 0 bases, and 17 bases lay in between. The CDR3 covers 18 residues. Germline lookup yields CDR1 LGHNA and CDR2 YSLEER. CDR3 region: CASSQSIGTGDSGNTIYF. CDR3 nucleotides: TGCGCCAGCAGCCAATCAATCGGAACGGGGGACTCTGGAAACACCATATATTTT.

The chain carries TRBV30 and TRBJ2-1; D might be TRBD2 (5 bases). Deletions cut 0 bases from V and 10 bases from J, with 19 bases between. Germline CDR1 and CDR2: GTSNPN and SVGIG (reference sequence). The CDR3 contains 15 residues. DNA for the CDR3: TGTGCCTGGAGTGTACTAGGTGGGCCCACGGGGGAGCAGTTCTTC. Its protein product is CAWSVLGGPTGEQFF.

This chain links TRBV27 with TRBJ1-4, with D hard to call. The CDR3 totals 16 residues. CDR1 and CDR2 from the germline V gene are MNHEY and SMNVEV (reference sequence). Trimming removed 2 bases from V and 0 bases from J, with 10 bases in between. The CDR3 bases are TGTGCCAGCAGTTTACAGCCTACTGCAACTAATGAAAAACTGTTTTTT. Translation: CASSLQPTATNEKLFF.

This clone was seen more than once but under ten times. V and J are TRBV29-1 and TRBJ2-5; D gene unclear. The V and J ends lost 4 bases and 3 bases respectively, with 9 bases between them. This CDR3 is built from 12 residues. From germline, CDR1 is SQVTM and CDR2 ANQGSEA. The CDR3 region has the DNA TGCAGCGTTGGGAAGCGTAAAGAGACCCAGTACTTC. Its protein product is CSVGKRKETQYF.

This chain joins TRBV18 and TRBJ2-5, with 9 bases fitting TRBD2. In germline, CDR1 is KGHSH, CDR2 LQKENI. The junction had 5 bases not matched to a gene; V was cut back by 0 bases and J by 3 bases. The CDR3 has 16 residues. CDR3 in amino acids: CASSPPRLAVEETQYF. The CDR3 bases are TGTGCCAGCTCACCACCGAGACTAGCGGTGGAAGAGACCCAGTACTTC.

The rearrangement uses TRBV5-1 and TRBJ2-1; the D call may be TRBD1 or TRBD2 (7 bases each). V lost 3 bases to trimming and J lost 7 bases, with 17 bases between them. Germline V gene lookup returns CDR1 SGHRS and CDR2 YFSETQ. This CDR3 contains 15 residues. CDR3 bases: TGCGCCAGCAGCTATTACGACAGGGAGGGAAATGAGCAGTTCTTC. Translating gives CASSYYDREGNEQFF. Using reference TRBV5-1 and TRBJ2-1 for the parts outside the CDR3, the full variable domain is KAGVTQTPRYLIKTRGQQVTLSCSPISGHRSVSWYQQTPGQGLQFLFEYFSETQRNKGNFPGRFSGRQFSNSRSEMNVSTLELGDSALYLCASSYYDREGNEQFFGPGTRLTVL.

The chain has TRBV20-1 and TRBJ2-7; D unclear. Germline V CDR1 and CDR2: DFQATT, SNEGSKA (reference sequence). The germline V and J ends were trimmed by 7 bases and 5 bases, with 9 bases remaining between them. This CDR3 is 10 amino acids long. Here the CDR3 reads CSVEENEQYF. CDR3 DNA: TGCAGTGTAGAAGAAAACGAGCAGTACTTC.

Details on this clone: Within the sample, other DNA sequences also encode this same CDR3. The rearrangement joins TRBV7-9 to TRBJ2-7, with 13 bases that match TRBD2. The CDR3 extends over 15 amino acids. V shed 4 bases, J shed 3 bases, and the junction held 3 bases outside the gene matches. Germline CDR1 is SEHNR and CDR2 is FQNEAQ (reference sequence). The CDR3 DNA follows: TGTGCCAGCAGCTCGGGACTAGCGGGAAGCTACGAGCAGTACTTC. Amino acids: CASSSGLAGSYEQYF.